In its sample, the clone carrying this T cell receptor beta chain was seen a few times. These data come from a study of OX40 agonist ivuxolimab in advanced cancers. For the study at large: Eligibility rules accepted prior anti-PD-1, anti-PD-L1 or anti-CTLA-4 therapy, and 35% to 45% had some.

Germline assignment: CDR1 SEHNR and CDR2 FQNEAQ (reference sequence). The CDR3 extends over 18 amino acids. V lost 6 bases and J lost 1; bases outside the gene matches: 14. Here immunoSEQ multiplex PCR was the method, and the copy in TCRdb shows in-frame clones only, minus some. The sample has under 15,000 clones, less than 85% seen once; the top ten hold 28%. The origin of this receptor is an adult with an advanced solid tumor such as melanoma, head and neck, liver or kidney cancer. The V and J genes are TRBV7-9 and TRBJ2-1; 8 bases are shared with TRBD2. The sequencing used CD4+ or CD8+ T cells sorted from blood, collected in a trial of the OX40 agonist ivuxolimab. Here the CDR3 reads CASSPKAGERASYNEQFF. Written as DNA, the CDR3 is TGTGCCAGCAGTCCCAAAGCGGGGGAGAGGGCGTCCTACAATGAGCAGTTCTTC.